These 22 T cell receptor beta chains were sequenced from one sample in a study of blood T cell repertoires in COVID-19. Repertoires were generated with immunoSEQ multiplex PCR, while TCRdb's copy carries only in-frame clones and drops some. Of around 130,000 clones listed, around 86% are singletons. Sequencing used PBMCs or T cells enriched from blood (not recorded which). These TCRs come from a man in his thirties or forties who had recovered from COVID-19.

The chain's CDR3 is CAISGTGANQPQHF. Here the CDR3 DNA reads TGTGCCATCAGTGGGACAGGGGCGAATCAGCCCCAGCATTTT. This rearrangement joins TRBV10-3 to TRBJ1-5; the match to TRBD1 covers 9 bases. V lost 4 bases and J lost 4; bases outside the gene matches: 2. CDR3 length: 14 amino acids. Germline V CDR1 and CDR2: ENHRY, SYGVKD.

The chain combines TRBV9 with TRBJ2-2; 7 bases align to TRBD2. The junction had 11 bases not matched to a gene; V was cut back by 6 bases and J by 3 bases. Germline V gene lookup returns CDR1 SGDLS and CDR2 YYNGEE. This CDR3 is 16 amino acids long. The CDR3 reads CASTPRGEQYTGELFF. The CDR3, as DNA: TGTGCCAGCACCCCACGGGGGGAGCAGTACACCGGGGAGCTGTTTTTT.

This rearrangement joins TRBV12-5 to TRBJ2-6; the match to TRBD2 covers 9 bases. This CDR3 is built from 15 residues. In germline, CDR1 is LGHNT, CDR2 FRNRAP. Trimming at V came to 6 bases and at J to 0 bases, leaving 0 bases not matched to a gene. The CDR3 loop reads CASGRGGSGANVLTF. Written as DNA, the CDR3 is TGTGCTAGTGGGCGGGGGGGCTCTGGGGCCAACGTCCTGACTTTC.

V is TRBV2 and J is TRBJ2-5, with a possible D match to TRBD2 (6 bases). The CDR3 length is 16 residues. V was trimmed by 6 bases and J by 2 bases, leaving 19 bases between them. Germline lookup yields CDR1 SNHLY and CDR2 FYNNEI. This CDR3 reads CASSQTLSGTQETQYF. The CDR3 DNA reads as TGTGCCAGCAGCCAAACGCTATCCGGGACTCAAGAGACCCAGTACTTC. Full variable domain (missing parts from reference TRBV2 and TRBJ2-5): EPEVTQTPSHQVTQMGQEVILRCVPISNHLYFYWYRQILGQKVEFLVSFYNNEISEKSEIFDDQFSVERPDGSNFTLKIRSTKLEDSAMYFCASSQTLSGTQETQYFGPGTRLLVL.

The chain carries TRBV19 and TRBJ2-1, with D possibly TRBD1 on 5 matching bases. V lost 1 base and J 0 bases, leaving 7 bases between the germline ends. Germline values: CDR1 LNHDA, CDR2 SQIVND (reference sequence). This CDR3 contains 15 residues. In DNA, the CDR3 is TGTGCCAGTAGTATAGGGCAGGGCTCCTACAATGAGCAGTTCTTC. Its protein product is CASSIGQGSYNEQFF.

The CDR3 sequence is CASSISGQGINEQFF. The CDR3 DNA is TGTGCCAGTAGTATTTCGGGACAGGGAATTAATGAGCAGTTCTTC. The chain has TRBV19 and TRBJ2-1; 9 bases agree with TRBD1. Trimming cost V 3 bases and J 7 bases; bases outside gene matches: 7. CDR3 length: 15 amino acids. CDR1 is LNHDA and CDR2 is SQIVND in the germline V gene (reference sequence). Full variable domain (rest looked up from reference TRBV19 and TRBJ2-1): DGGITQSPKYLFRKEGQNVTLSCEQNLNHDAMYWYRQDPGQGLRLIYYSQIVNDFQKGDIAEGYSVSREKKESFPLTVTSAQKNPTAFYLCASSISGQGINEQFFGPGTRLTVL.

This chain connects TRBV10-3 to TRBJ2-2; D gene ambiguous. Between the trimmed V and J ends, which lost 4 bases and 6 bases, there was a span of 9 bases. Germline-derived CDR1 and CDR2 are ENHRY and SYGVKD. CDR3 size: 13 residues. The CDR3 protein is CAISGISAGELFF. CDR3 DNA sequence: TGTGCCATCAGTGGAATCTCGGCCGGGGAGCTGTTTTTT.

The gene calls are TRBV29-1 and TRBJ2-4, with TRBD1 identical over 11 bases. This CDR3 contains 13 residues. Germline V CDR1 and CDR2: SQVTM, ANQGSEA. V shed 6 bases and J 7 bases; nucleotides not matched to a gene: 5. This CDR3 is CSVTGTGGNIQYF. The CDR3 bases are TGCAGCGTAACCGGGACAGGGGGGAACATTCAGTACTTC. The complete variable domain, with remaining parts taken from reference TRBV29-1 and TRBJ2-4, reads SAVISQKPSRDICQRGTSLTIQCQVDSQVTMMFWYRQQPGQSLTLIATANQGSEATYESGFVIDKFPISRPNLTFSTLTVSNMSPEDSSIYLCSVTGTGGNIQYFGAGTRLSVL.

J is TRBJ2-4 and V is TRBV5-6; D gene ambiguous. Per germline, CDR1 SGHDT and CDR2 YYEEEE. The CDR3 loop spans 16 amino acids. The ends were cut back, 5 bases at V and 8 bases at J, with 23 bases in the middle. CDR3 nucleotides: TGTGCCAGCAGTCCCTTCCCGGTCCCCGACACTGACATTCAGTACTTC. Amino acids: CASSPFPVPDTDIQYF.

This chain joins TRBV7-6 and TRBJ1-2; 7 bases map to TRBD1. V shed 6 bases and J 6 bases; nucleotides not matched to a gene: 4. Germline loops: CDR1 SGHVS, CDR2 FNYEAQ. The CDR3 is 12 residues long. The CDR3 nucleotides are TGTGCCAGCAGTGATGGACAGGATGGCTACACCTTC. Translated, it gives CASSDGQDGYTF.

The genes are TRBV16 and TRBJ1-2; TRBD1 agrees at 10 bases. Germline V gene lookup returns CDR1 KGHSY and CDR2 FQNENV. V lost 0 bases to trimming and J lost 6 bases; unmatched junction nucleotides: 10. CDR3 length equals 17 residues. The CDR3 nucleotides are TGTGCCAGCAGCCAATCGTACACCGCGACAGGGGGCGATGGCTACACCTTC. Protein sequence: CASSQSYTATGGDGYTF.

This CDR3 reads CASSQGSSYEQYV. CDR3 DNA sequence: TGTGCCAGCAGTCAGGGGAGCTCCTACGAGCAGTACGTC. The genes are TRBV6-5 and TRBJ2-7, with D perhaps TRBD1 (6 bases). Germline V gene lookup returns CDR1 MNHEY and CDR2 SVGAGI. The CDR3 is 13 amino acids. Trimming removed 5 bases at V and 0 bases at J, with 8 bases between.

This chain uses TRBV28 with TRBJ1-1; 7 positions match TRBD1. The V gene's germline CDR1 is MDHEN and CDR2 SYDVKM. The trim removed 4 bases at V and 1 base at J, leaving 6 bases unmatched. The CDR3 has 15 amino acids. CDR3 residues: CASSSQDRKNTEAFF. CDR3 bases: TGTGCCAGCAGTTCCCAGGACAGGAAGAACACTGAAGCTTTCTTT.

This chain joins TRBV5-4 and TRBJ2-1; TRBD1 matches at 7 bases. The CDR3 totals 15 residues. V was pared by 0 bases and J by 8 bases, with 8 bases of the junction left unmatched. Germline V lookup: CDR1 SGHNT, CDR2 YYREEE (reference sequence). The CDR3 DNA reads as TGTGCCAGCAGCTTGGAAGGACAGGCTATCGATGAGCAGTTCTTC. Protein: CASSLEGQAIDEQFF.

This clone was observed once. The genes are TRBV5-1 and TRBJ1-5; D remains ambiguous. The CDR3 covers 15 residues. Trimming pared 0 bases from V and 0 bases from J, leaving 7 bases between. CDR1 is SGHRS, CDR2 YFSETQ, per germline. The CDR3 DNA follows: TGCGCCAGCAGCTTGGATCTTAATAGCAATCAGCCCCAGCATTTT. It yields the protein CASSLDLNSNQPQHF.

This sequence joins TRBV18 and TRBJ2-7; D not certain. V gave up 6 bases and J gave up 4 bases, with 10 bases separating them. Germline assignment: CDR1 KGHSH and CDR2 LQKENI. This CDR3 is 12 amino acids long. CDR3 loop: CASSQARYEQYF. The CDR3 coding sequence is TGTGCCAGCTCCCAGGCCCGTTACGAGCAGTACTTC. The whole variable domain, filled in from reference TRBV18 and TRBJ2-7, reads NAGVMQNPRHLVRRRGQEARLRCSPMKGHSHVYWYRQLPEEGLKFMVYLQKENIIDESGMPKERFSAEFPKEGPSILRIQQVVRGDSAAYFCASSQARYEQYFGPGTRLTVT.

This chain connects TRBV7-6 to TRBJ2-5, with 10 bases matching TRBD2. Germline-derived CDR1 and CDR2 are SGHVS and FNYEAQ. The CDR3 contains 15 residues. V was pared by 8 bases and J by 3 bases, with 9 bases of the junction left unmatched. The CDR3, as DNA: TGTGCCAGCCTCGCTAGCGGGGGTTACGAAGAGACCCAGTACTTC. It encodes CASLASGGYEETQYF.

The chain links TRBV28 to TRBJ2-7, with 8 bases matching TRBD1. V shed 9 bases and J 6 bases; nucleotides not matched to a gene: 7. The CDR3 runs to 12 residues. Germline CDR1 MDHEN, CDR2 SYDVKM. Here the CDR3 reads CASSNRGSEQYV. The CDR3 DNA reads TGTGCCAGTAGTAACAGGGGGTCCGAGCAGTACGTC.

V usage is TRBV7-9 and J usage is TRBJ2-3; D ambiguous. Germline-derived CDR1 and CDR2 are SEHNR and FQNEAQ (reference sequence). CDR3 length: 13 amino acids. The V and J ends lost 5 bases and 6 bases respectively, with 12 bases between them. As DNA, the CDR3 is TGTGCCAGCAGCAACTATTATGAGGATACGCAGTATTTT. This encodes CASSNYYEDTQYF.

The count of this clone is one. This rearrangement joins TRBV5-8 to TRBJ2-5, with unresolved D. Germline V CDR1 and CDR2: SGHTS, YDEGEE. The CDR3 sequence is 13 residues long. Trimming removed 1 base at V and 2 bases at J, with 6 bases between. CDR3 protein: CASSLNGQETQYF. CDR3 DNA: TGTGCCAGCAGCTTGAACGGTCAAGAGACCCAGTACTTC.

This clone was picked up a small number of times. The V call is TRBV7-8, the J call TRBJ1-5; tentatively, D is TRBD1 (5 bases). V lost 3 bases and J lost 4, with 10 bases in between. The CDR3 loop spans 14 amino acids. Germline V lookup: CDR1 SGHVS, CDR2 FQNEAQ. CDR3 residues: CASSFTGINQPQHF. CDR3 in DNA: TGTGCCAGCAGCTTCACAGGAATAAATCAGCCCCAGCATTTT.

The chain joins TRBV7-7 to TRBJ2-1, with D maybe TRBD2 (6 bases). Germline V gene sequence: CDR1 SSHAT, CDR2 FNYEAQ (reference sequence). The CDR3 spans 16 residues. Trimming removed 4 bases at V and 0 bases at J, with 13 bases between. CDR3 sequence (DNA): TGTGCCAGCAGCTCAGGGTCCGGGAGCTCCTACAATGAGCAGTTCTTC. Amino acids: CASSSGSGSSYNEQFF.